The T cell receptor (beta chain) under discussion was sequenced for a study of T cells in tuberculosis (dated by TCRdb to the late 2010s). About the investigation overall: The study combined CD1B tetramers and high-throughput TCR immunosequencing to characterize T cells specific for the mycobacterial lipid antigen glucose monomycolate (GMM). In a South African clinical cohort, IGRA-negative adolescents, IGRA-positive adolescents with latent tuberculosis and adults with active tuberculosis were compared, with 9 to 10 people in each group. PBMC from active tuberculosis patients were archived either before standard anti-tuberculosis treatment began or within 7 days of the start of that treatment. Results and caveats for the whole study, not just this receptor: The smaller NN-distances in active tuberculosis patients were driven in part by shorter CDR3-alpha lengths, while the difference seen for TCR-beta was not statistically significant. Clinical samples were chosen by availability of cryopreserved specimens, and active tuberculosis cases were adults while controls were adolescents. Compared with IGRA-negative controls, TCR-alpha repertoires from active tuberculosis had smaller mean NN-distances to GMM-specific TCRs, which suggests that these TCRs underwent clonal expansion. With the diverse GMM-specific repertoire as input, a classifier achieved roughly 90% accuracy (AUROC around 0.88), whereas GEM motif frequencies as input gave around 69% accuracy.

In this sample, this clone turned up a few times. What antigen it recognizes has not been identified. Qualities for individual bases were not recorded, and no much larger clone is one base off. TCR libraries were generated with the immunoSEQ multiplex PCR assay, using TCR-beta and/or TCR-alpha/delta assays for each sample. Amplified TCR libraries were sequenced on the Illumina high-throughput platform. Per the original workflow: Clustering and dimensionality reduction relied on pairwise TCRdist distances among GMM-specific receptors from T cells that were either sorted ex vivo or expanded in vitro. Each clinical repertoire was scored by mean NN-distance, the average TCRdist to the nearest 10% of tetramer-positive reference sequences. GEM TCR motif frequency was calculated as the fraction of unique TCRs that matched known GEM sequences in V/J usage and CDR3 length. Active tuberculosis was classified by linear discriminant analysis with leave-one-out cross-validation, implemented in scikit-learn. Drawn from immuneACCESS, this table holds only the in-frame rearrangements with V and J called that TCRdb kept. Clones are partly lost; checked studies trace under half to an unresolved V gene and leave the rest unexplained. The V and J calls and the clone size are those of that table, but D and trimming were determined from the DNA. The sample table holds about 33,000 clones, of which around 92% were seen once. Around 7% of the sample is in the top ten clones.

The time point label on this specimen signifies: new active TB diagnosis, blood taken before or within 7 days of starting treatment. Active tuberculosis patients were HIV-seronegative South African adults aged 18 years or older with a new diagnosis. Active tuberculosis was confirmed by positive sputum smear microscopy and/or positive M. tuberculosis culture. Unsorted cryopreserved PBMC were immunosequenced, covering on average roughly 98,000 T cells per clinical donor. The source was PBMCs, collected at tuberculosis diagnosis. This clonotype was sampled from an adult with tuberculosis. Some clones in this sample may be carry-over from other donors' samples.

Read as DNA, the sequence is TGTGCCAATCGGGCGGGGTTCCACGAGCAGTACTTC. It translates as CANRAGFHEQYF. Recombination joined TRBV7-3 with TRBJ2-7; 6 matching bases give a weak D call of TRBD2. From a lookup of the germline V gene, CDR1 and CDR2 are SGHTA and FQGTGA. V and J lose 10 bases and 5 bases, and a span of 15 bases separates them. CDR3 length: 12 amino acids, cysteine to phenylalanine. The only DNA kept is the CDR3, 36 bases in frame from the first base.